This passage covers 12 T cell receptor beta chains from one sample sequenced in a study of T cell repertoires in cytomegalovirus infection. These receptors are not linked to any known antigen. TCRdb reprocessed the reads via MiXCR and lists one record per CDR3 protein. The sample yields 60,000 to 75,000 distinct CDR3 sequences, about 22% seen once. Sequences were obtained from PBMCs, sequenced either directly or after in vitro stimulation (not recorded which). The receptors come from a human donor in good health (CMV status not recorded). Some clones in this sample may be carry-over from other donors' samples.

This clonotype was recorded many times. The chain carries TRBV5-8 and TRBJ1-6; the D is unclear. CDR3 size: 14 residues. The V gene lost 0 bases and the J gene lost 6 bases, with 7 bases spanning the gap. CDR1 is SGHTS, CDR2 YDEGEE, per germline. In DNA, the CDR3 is TGTGCCAGCAGCTTGGCTCTGGTTAATTCACCCCTCCACTTT. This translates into CASSLALVNSPLHF. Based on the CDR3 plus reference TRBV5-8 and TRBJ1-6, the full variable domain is EAGVTQSPTHLIKTRGQQATLRCSPISGHTSVYWYQQALGLGLQFLLWYDEGEERNRGNFPPRFSGRQFPNYSSELNVNALELEDSALYLCASSLALVNSPLHFGNGTRLTVT.

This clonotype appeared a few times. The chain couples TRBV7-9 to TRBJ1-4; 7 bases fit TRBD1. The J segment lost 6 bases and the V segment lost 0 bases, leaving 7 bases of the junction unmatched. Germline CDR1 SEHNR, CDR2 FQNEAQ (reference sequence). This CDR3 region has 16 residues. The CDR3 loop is CASSLARQGVDEKLFF. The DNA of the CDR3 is TGTGCCAGCAGCTTAGCCAGACAGGGTGTGGATGAAAAACTGTTTTTT.

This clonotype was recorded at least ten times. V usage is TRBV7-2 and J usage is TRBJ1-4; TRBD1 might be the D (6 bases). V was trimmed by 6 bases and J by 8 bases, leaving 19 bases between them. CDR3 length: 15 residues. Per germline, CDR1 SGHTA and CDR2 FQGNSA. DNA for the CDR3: TGTGCCAGCAGTCCCGGGGGCAGGGTGAGGGAAAAACTGTTTTTT. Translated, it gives CASSPGGRVREKLFF.

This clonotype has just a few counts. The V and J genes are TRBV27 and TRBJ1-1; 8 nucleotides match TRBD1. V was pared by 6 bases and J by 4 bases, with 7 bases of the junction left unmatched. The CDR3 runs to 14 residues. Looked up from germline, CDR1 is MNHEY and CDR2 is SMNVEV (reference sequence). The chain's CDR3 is CASRRTGFVTEAFF. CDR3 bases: TGTGCCAGCAGACGGACAGGGTTTGTCACTGAAGCTTTCTTT.

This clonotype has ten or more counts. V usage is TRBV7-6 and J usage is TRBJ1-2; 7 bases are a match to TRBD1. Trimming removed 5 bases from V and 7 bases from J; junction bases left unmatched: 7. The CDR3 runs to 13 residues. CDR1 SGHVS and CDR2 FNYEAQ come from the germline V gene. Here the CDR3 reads CASSQGGNGGYTF. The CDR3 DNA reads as TGTGCCAGCAGCCAAGGGGGCAATGGTGGCTACACCTTC.

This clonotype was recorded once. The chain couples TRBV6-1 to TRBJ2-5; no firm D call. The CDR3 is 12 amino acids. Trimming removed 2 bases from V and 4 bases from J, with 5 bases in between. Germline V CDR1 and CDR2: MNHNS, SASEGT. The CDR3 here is CASSELLETQYF. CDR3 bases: TGTGCCAGCAGTGAATTATTAGAGACCCAGTACTTC.

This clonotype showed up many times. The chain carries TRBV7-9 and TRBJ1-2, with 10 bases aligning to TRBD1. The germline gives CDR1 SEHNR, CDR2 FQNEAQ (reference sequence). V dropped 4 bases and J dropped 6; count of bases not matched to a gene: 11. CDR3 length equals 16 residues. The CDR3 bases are TGTGCCAGCAGCTCCCGGACAGGGGGTCTTCCGAATGGCTACACCTTC. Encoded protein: CASSSRTGGLPNGYTF.

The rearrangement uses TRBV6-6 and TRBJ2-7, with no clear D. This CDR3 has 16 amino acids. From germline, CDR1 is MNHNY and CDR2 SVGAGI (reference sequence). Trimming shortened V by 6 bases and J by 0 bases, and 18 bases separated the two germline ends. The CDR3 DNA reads TGTGCCAGCAGCGAATGGGCGGCGAGCGACTCCTACGAGCAGTACGTC. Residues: CASSEWAASDSYEQYV.

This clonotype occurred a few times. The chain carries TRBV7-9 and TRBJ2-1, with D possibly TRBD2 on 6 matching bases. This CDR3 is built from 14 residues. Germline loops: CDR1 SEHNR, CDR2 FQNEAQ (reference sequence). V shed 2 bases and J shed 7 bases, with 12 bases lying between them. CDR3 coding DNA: TGTGCCAGCAGCTTACCGGGAGTGGGTAATGAGCAGTTCTTC. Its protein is CASSLPGVGNEQFF.

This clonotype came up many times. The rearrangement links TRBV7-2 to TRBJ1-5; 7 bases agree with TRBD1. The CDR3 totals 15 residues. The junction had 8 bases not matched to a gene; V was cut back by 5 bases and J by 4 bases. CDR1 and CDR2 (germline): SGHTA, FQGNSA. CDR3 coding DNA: TGTGCCAGCAGCCTAGGGGGACAGTCAAATCAGCCCCAGCATTTT. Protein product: CASSLGGQSNQPQHF.

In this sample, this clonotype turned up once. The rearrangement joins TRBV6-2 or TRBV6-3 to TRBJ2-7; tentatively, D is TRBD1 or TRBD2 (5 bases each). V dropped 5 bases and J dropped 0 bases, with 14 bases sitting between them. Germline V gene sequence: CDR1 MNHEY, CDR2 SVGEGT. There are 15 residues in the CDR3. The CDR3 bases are TGTGCCAGCAGTCCGAGGGGCATCGGCTCCTACGAGCAGTACTTC. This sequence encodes CASSPRGIGSYEQYF.

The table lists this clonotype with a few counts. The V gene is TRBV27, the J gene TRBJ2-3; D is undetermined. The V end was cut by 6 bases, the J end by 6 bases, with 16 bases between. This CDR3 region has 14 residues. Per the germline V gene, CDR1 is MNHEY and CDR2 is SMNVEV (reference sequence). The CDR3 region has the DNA TGTGCCAGCAGATCGACGGTACTTTTGGATACGCAGTATTTT. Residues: CASRSTVLLDTQYF.